These 17 T cell receptor beta chains originate from one sample sequenced in a study of T cell responses to AZD1222 COVID-19 vaccine. Produced via immunoSEQ multiplex PCR; TCRdb's table is partial and in-frame only. The repertoire has 90,000 or so clones, roughly 88% of them found once; the top ten carry roughly 19%. This specimen consisted of peripheral blood, obtained on day 0 of AZD1222 vaccination. The receptors originated from an adult in good health.

This clone occurred once. The chain couples TRBV5-1 to TRBJ1-2; TRBD1 matches at 9 bases. Germline CDR1 and CDR2: SGHRS and YFSETQ. The CDR3 runs to 15 residues. Unmatched junction bases numbered 4, after V lost 0 bases and J lost 4 bases. The CDR3 sequence is CASSLGPGQGYGYTF. The CDR3, as DNA: TGCGCCAGCAGCTTGGGGCCGGGACAGGGCTATGGCTACACCTTC. Using reference TRBV5-1 and TRBJ1-2 for the parts outside the CDR3, the full variable domain is KAGVTQTPRYLIKTRGQQVTLSCSPISGHRSVSWYQQTPGQGLQFLFEYFSETQRNKGNFPGRFSGRQFSNSRSEMNVSTLELGDSALYLCASSLGPGQGYGYTFGSGTRLTVV.

The chain has TRBV19 and TRBJ2-5; tentatively, D is TRBD2 (6 bases). V gave up 10 bases and J gave up 1 base, with 13 bases separating them. The CDR3 sequence is 13 residues long. Germline-derived CDR1 and CDR2 are LNHDA and SQIVND (reference sequence). DNA of the CDR3: TGTGCCACCCGGGAGCGGAGCCAAGAGACCCAGTACTTC. It yields the protein CATRERSQETQYF.

The chain recombines TRBV7-2 with TRBJ1-2, with D hard to call. Trimming stripped 2 bases from V and 3 bases from J, with 13 bases between. Germline V gene data show CDR1 as SGHTA and CDR2 as FQGNSA. CDR3 length: 15 residues. The CDR3 loop reads CASSLNLDLYYGYTF. CDR3 sequence (DNA): TGTGCCAGCAGCTTAAACCTAGATCTTTACTATGGCTACACCTTC.

The gene calls are TRBV7-9 and TRBJ2-3, with 8 bases aligning to TRBD2. Germline V lookup: CDR1 SEHNR, CDR2 FQNEAQ (reference sequence). This CDR3 has 18 residues. J lost 0 bases, V lost 5 bases, and 13 bases had no gene match. The CDR3 is CASSPGGAGVSSTDTQYF. As DNA, the CDR3 is TGTGCCAGCAGCCCGGGCGGAGCGGGAGTTTCTAGCACAGATACGCAGTATTTT.

This clone came up once. The chain has TRBV7-9 and TRBJ2-1; no clear D. The CDR3 loop spans 15 amino acids. V lost 3 bases and J lost 0, with 9 bases in between. Germline V gives CDR1 SEHNR, CDR2 FQNEAQ (reference sequence). The CDR3 DNA follows: TGTGCCAGCAGCTTTGTAGTTCTCTCCTACAATGAGCAGTTCTTC. Protein: CASSFVVLSYNEQFF.

This chain links TRBV2 with TRBJ1-2, with D perhaps matching TRBD1 (6 bases). This CDR3 is built from 15 residues. V was shortened by 1 base and J by 4 bases, with 13 bases between the two germline ends. Germline assignment: CDR1 SNHLY and CDR2 FYNNEI. The CDR3 region is CASSEDRGASYGYTF. CDR3 DNA sequence: TGTGCCAGCAGTGAAGATCGGGGGGCTAGCTATGGCTACACCTTC.

This clone was detected once. The chain carries TRBV5-1 and TRBJ2-1; D perhaps matches TRBD2 (6 bases). V lost 5 bases and J 0 bases, leaving 12 bases between the germline ends. CDR1 is SGHRS, CDR2 YFSETQ, per germline. CDR3 length: 15 residues. The CDR3 region has the DNA TGCGCCAGCAGTAACGGCGGGACCTCCTACAATGAGCAGTTCTTC. This sequence encodes CASSNGGTSYNEQFF.

This clone was detected only a few times. The rearrangement links TRBV18 to TRBJ2-1, with TRBD1 matching over 7 bases. CDR3 length equals 18 residues. V dropped 1 base and J dropped 4; count of bases not matched to a gene: 13. Germline V gene data show CDR1 as KGHSH and CDR2 as LQKENI. CDR3 in amino acids: CASSPRFAGGKPYNEQFF. CDR3 nucleotides: TGTGCCAGCTCACCACGTTTCGCAGGGGGTAAACCGTACAATGAGCAGTTCTTC. Based on the CDR3 plus reference TRBV18 and TRBJ2-1, the full variable domain is NAGVMQNPRHLVRRRGQEARLRCSPMKGHSHVYWYRQLPEEGLKFMVYLQKENIIDESGMPKERFSAEFPKEGPSILRIQQVVRGDSAAYFCASSPRFAGGKPYNEQFFGPGTRLTVL.

The chain links TRBV18 to TRBJ2-4; 7 bases agree with TRBD1. Losses at the gene ends were 1 base for V and 1 base for J; bases not matched to a gene: 4. This CDR3 has 16 amino acids. In germline, CDR1 is KGHSH, CDR2 LQKENI. Written as DNA, the CDR3 is TGTGCCAGCTCACCACAGGGGGACAGCGCCAAAAACATTCAGTACTTC. Translation gives CASSPQGDSAKNIQYF.

The V gene is TRBV10-3, the J gene TRBJ1-2, with D perhaps TRBD1 (5 bases). This CDR3 has 16 amino acids. Germline V gene sequence: CDR1 ENHRY, CDR2 SYGVKD. Trimming took off 6 bases at V and 0 bases at J, with 17 bases between the two ends. This CDR3 is CAIRASGDYANYGYTF. The CDR3 DNA sequence: TGTGCCATCAGAGCCTCGGGGGACTACGCTAACTATGGCTACACCTTC.

This sequence joins TRBV28 and TRBJ1-5; a possible D gene is TRBD1 (6 bases). This CDR3 is built from 13 residues. Germline CDR1 and CDR2: MDHEN and SYDVKM. Trimming removed 3 bases from V and 6 bases from J, with 9 bases in between. This chain's CDR3 is CASSFRGGQPQHF. The CDR3 DNA sequence: TGTGCCAGCAGTTTCAGGGGTGGTCAGCCCCAGCATTTT.

The CDR3, as DNA: TGTGCCACCAGCAAGGTTCCCCTAGGCGGGGAGCTGTTTTTT. Amino acid sequence: CATSKVPLGGELFF. The genes are TRBV15 and TRBJ2-2, with unresolved D. Germline V gene sequence: CDR1 LNHNV, CDR2 YYDKDF (reference sequence). The germline V and J ends were trimmed by 4 bases and 7 bases, with 13 bases remaining between them. This CDR3 region has 14 residues. Variable domain in full (rest from reference TRBV15 and TRBJ2-2): DAMVIQNPRYQVTQFGKPVTLSCSQTLNHNVMYWYQQKSSQAPKLLFHYYDKDFNNEADTPDNFQSRRPNTSFCFLDIRSPGLGDTAMYLCATSKVPLGGELFFGEGSRLTVL.

V and J are TRBV7-2 and TRBJ1-3; tentatively, D is TRBD1 (5 bases). Germline CDR1 is SGHTA and CDR2 is FQGNSA. The CDR3 sequence is 15 residues long. The germline V and J ends were trimmed by 3 bases and 2 bases, with 11 bases remaining between them. The CDR3 DNA reads as TGTGCCAGCAGCTTGGGGCCAGCCGCTGGAAACACCATATATTTT. Encoded protein: CASSLGPAAGNTIYF.

V usage is TRBV7-2 and J usage is TRBJ1-2; weak D call: TRBD1 (5 bases). CDR3 length equals 17 residues. V was shortened by 1 base and J by 1 base, with 16 bases between the two germline ends. Looked up from germline, CDR1 is SGHTA and CDR2 is FQGNSA. CDR3 coding DNA: TGTGCCAGCAGCTTAGTTGGCGGGGGGTGGGATAACTATGGCTACACCTTC. The encoded protein is CASSLVGGGWDNYGYTF.

This clone was seen only once. The chain carries TRBV5-1 and TRBJ2-5; D call uncertain. The ends were cut back, 4 bases at V and 5 bases at J, with 6 bases in the middle. This CDR3 is 11 amino acids long. CDR1 and CDR2 from the germline V gene are SGHRS and YFSETQ. CDR3 loop: CASSLRETQYF. CDR3 coding DNA: TGCGCCAGCAGCCTAAGGGAGACCCAGTACTTC.

CDR3 protein: CASRAASRETQYF. Here the CDR3 DNA reads TGCGCCAGCAGGGCGGCTAGCAGGGAGACCCAGTACTTC. The chain is built from TRBV5-1 and TRBJ2-5; the D gene is possibly TRBD2 (5 bases). This CDR3 contains 13 residues. Germline CDR1 SGHRS, CDR2 YFSETQ. Trimming took 5 bases from V and 5 from J, leaving 13 bases between them.

This rearrangement joins TRBV7-2 to TRBJ1-2; 8 bases are a match to TRBD1. CDR3 size: 13 residues. V dropped 6 bases and J dropped 8; count of bases not matched to a gene: 8. The germline V gene has CDR1 SGHTA and CDR2 FQGNSA. The CDR3 is CASRETGAGGYTF. Written as DNA, the CDR3 is TGTGCCAGCAGGGAGACAGGGGCAGGGGGCTACACCTTC.